The rows below give T cell receptor beta chains drawn from one sample of a study of PD-1 blockade in classical Hodgkin lymphoma. Using immunoSEQ multiplex PCR, the repertoire was profiled, and TCRdb retains in-frame clones only, with some absent. The sample contains 90,000 to 100,000 clones, about 77% of which appear only once. This sample comprised peripheral blood mononuclear cells (PBMCs), obtained before the fourth cycle of nivolumab. These receptors came from a human donor with classical Hodgkin lymphoma. Each CDR3 is given with its conserved first and last residue. Fields, in order: V gene, clone size, D gene, J gene, CDR3 protein, CDR3 DNA. A D gene is named only where the DNA matches it firmly. Not all rows give a size; the values are once, few, many and, for expanded clones, a class.

v_call: TRBV20-1; clone_size: NA; d_call: NA; j_call: TRBJ2-5; cdr3_aa: CSAPLLGAQYF; cdr3_nt: TGCAGTGCACCCTTGCTAGGGGCCCAGTACTTC
v_call: TRBV5-1; clone_size: NA; d_call: NA; j_call: TRBJ2-1; cdr3_aa: CASSLGDPYNEQFF; cdr3_nt: TGCGCCAGCAGCTTGGGGGACCCTTACAATGAGCAGTTCTTC
v_call: TRBV30; clone_size: NA; d_call: NA; j_call: TRBJ2-3; cdr3_aa: CAWSVVGGSTDTQYF; cdr3_nt: TGTGCCTGGAGTGTAGTGGGCGGGAGCACAGATACGCAGTATTTT
v_call: TRBV6-6; clone_size: NA; d_call: TRBD1; j_call: TRBJ2-2; cdr3_aa: CASRNRGNTGELFF; cdr3_nt: TGTGCCAGCAGAAACAGGGGAAACACCGGGGAGCTGTTTTTT
v_call: TRBV6-5; clone_size: once; d_call: NA; j_call: TRBJ2-7; cdr3_aa: CASSYIPRTYEQYF; cdr3_nt: TGTGCCAGCAGTTACATTCCCCGGACCTACGAGCAGTACTTC
v_call: TRBV6-1; clone_size: NA; d_call: TRBD1; j_call: TRBJ1-5; cdr3_aa: CASLRSLTGEPQHF; cdr3_nt: TGTGCCAGCCTAAGGTCCCTTACAGGGGAGCCCCAGCATTTT
v_call: TRBV7-8; clone_size: NA; d_call: TRBD1; j_call: TRBJ2-7; cdr3_aa: CASSLERQGTYEQYF; cdr3_nt: TGTGCCAGCAGCTTAGAAAGACAGGGGACCTACGAGCAGTACTTC
v_call: TRBV5-1; clone_size: NA; d_call: TRBD1; j_call: TRBJ1-2; cdr3_aa: CASSLGQGNYGYTF; cdr3_nt: TGCGCCAGCAGCTTGGGACAGGGAAACTATGGCTACACCTTT
v_call: TRBV7-9; clone_size: NA; d_call: TRBD2; j_call: TRBJ2-1; cdr3_aa: CASSLAVGLAGRYNEQFF; cdr3_nt: TGTGCCAGCAGCTTAGCAGTGGGACTAGCGGGGAGATACAATGAGCAGTTCTTC
v_call: TRBV10-3; clone_size: NA; d_call: TRBD1; j_call: TRBJ2-7; cdr3_aa: CAISGGTGVKDEQYF; cdr3_nt: TGTGCCATCAGTGGGGGGACAGGAGTTAAAGACGAGCAGTACTTC
v_call: TRBV6-5; clone_size: NA; d_call: NA; j_call: TRBJ1-3; cdr3_aa: CASSYSAWTVGNTIYF; cdr3_nt: TGTGCCAGCAGTTACTCGGCGTGGACAGTTGGAAACACCATATATTTT
v_call: TRBV7-3; clone_size: NA; d_call: NA; j_call: TRBJ2-7; cdr3_aa: CASSSGRASEQYF; cdr3_nt: TGTGCCAGCAGCTCGGGGAGAGCCAGCGAGCAGTACTTC
v_call: TRBV5-1; clone_size: NA; d_call: TRBD1; j_call: TRBJ2-1; cdr3_aa: CASSLGTGLYNEQFF; cdr3_nt: TGCGCCAGCAGCCTGGGGACAGGACTCTACAATGAGCAGTTCTTC
v_call: TRBV28; clone_size: NA; d_call: NA; j_call: TRBJ1-5; cdr3_aa: CASRVNSNQPQHF; cdr3_nt: TGTGCCAGCAGAGTTAATAGCAATCAGCCCCAGCATTTT
v_call: TRBV27; clone_size: few; d_call: TRBD1; j_call: TRBJ1-1; cdr3_aa: CASSLAHRTGGHTEAFF; cdr3_nt: TGTGCCAGCAGTTTAGCTCATCGGACAGGGGGCCACACTGAAGCTTTCTTT
v_call: TRBV5-5; clone_size: once; d_call: NA; j_call: TRBJ2-7; cdr3_aa: CASSPRQILGQYF; cdr3_nt: TGTGCCAGCAGCCCCAGACAGATTCTAGGGCAGTACTTC
v_call: TRBV27; clone_size: NA; d_call: TRBD1; j_call: TRBJ2-5; cdr3_aa: CASSSDRGLGTQYF; cdr3_nt: TGTGCCAGCAGTAGCGACAGGGGGCTCGGGACCCAGTACTTC
v_call: TRBV5-1; clone_size: NA; d_call: NA; j_call: TRBJ2-2; cdr3_aa: CASSYTSWRTGELFF; cdr3_nt: TGCGCCAGCAGCTATACTAGCTGGAGAACCGGGGAGCTGTTTTTT
v_call: TRBV10-3; clone_size: NA; d_call: NA; j_call: TRBJ2-1; cdr3_aa: CAISLTSGENEQFF; cdr3_nt: TGTGCCATCAGTCTTACTTCAGGGGAAAATGAGCAGTTCTTC
v_call: TRBV11-2; clone_size: NA; d_call: NA; j_call: TRBJ1-1; cdr3_aa: CASSLGAPEAFF; cdr3_nt: TGTGCCAGCAGCTTGGGGGCTCCTGAAGCTTTCTTT
v_call: TRBV4-3; clone_size: NA; d_call: TRBD1; j_call: TRBJ2-5; cdr3_aa: CASSQQLPGQGVGETQYF; cdr3_nt: TGCGCCAGCAGCCAACAACTTCCGGGACAGGGGGTTGGTGAGACCCAGTACTTC
v_call: TRBV9; clone_size: few; d_call: NA; j_call: TRBJ1-1; cdr3_aa: CASSSDTDTEAFF; cdr3_nt: TGTGCCAGCAGCTCAGACACGGACACTGAAGCTTTCTTT
v_call: TRBV27; clone_size: NA; d_call: NA; j_call: TRBJ2-3; cdr3_aa: CASSSGLARLSDTQYF; cdr3_nt: TGTGCCAGCAGTTCGGGGCTCGCCAGGCTGTCGGATACGCAGTATTTT
v_call: TRBV4-3; clone_size: NA; d_call: NA; j_call: TRBJ2-1; cdr3_aa: CASSQGVFSSYNEQFF; cdr3_nt: TGCGCCAGCAGCCAAGGCGTCTTTAGCTCCTACAATGAGCAGTTCTTC
v_call: TRBV7-9; clone_size: NA; d_call: TRBD2; j_call: TRBJ2-1; cdr3_aa: CASRTGTSGSYNEQFF; cdr3_nt: TGTGCCAGCAGAACGGGGACTAGCGGGAGTTACAATGAGCAGTTCTTC
v_call: TRBV7-9; clone_size: once; d_call: NA; j_call: TRBJ2-7; cdr3_aa: CASSLDLGPHEQYF; cdr3_nt: TGTGCCAGCAGCTTAGACTTGGGACCGCACGAGCAGTACTTC
v_call: TRBV6-5; clone_size: NA; d_call: NA; j_call: TRBJ1-1; cdr3_aa: CASSYGGASTEAFF; cdr3_nt: TGTGCCAGCAGTTACGGTGGGGCAAGCACTGAAGCTTTCTTT
v_call: TRBV6-1; clone_size: NA; d_call: TRBD1; j_call: TRBJ2-5; cdr3_aa: CASSKLGTGVETQYF; cdr3_nt: TGTGCCAGCAGCAAGCTCGGGACAGGGGTAGAGACCCAGTACTTC
v_call: TRBV27; clone_size: NA; d_call: TRBD2; j_call: TRBJ2-5; cdr3_aa: CASSLSGGAWETQYF; cdr3_nt: TGTGCCAGCAGTTTAAGCGGGGGGGCCTGGGAGACCCAGTACTTC
v_call: TRBV5-1; clone_size: NA; d_call: TRBD1; j_call: TRBJ2-2; cdr3_aa: CASSWWSGTGAGELFF; cdr3_nt: TGCGCCAGCAGCTGGTGGTCCGGGACAGGAGCCGGGGAGCTGTTTTTT
v_call: TRBV7-9; clone_size: NA; d_call: TRBD1; j_call: TRBJ1-2; cdr3_aa: CASSLAGGFGYTF; cdr3_nt: TGTGCCAGCAGCTTAGCAGGGGGCTTTGGCTACACCTTC
v_call: TRBV7-8; clone_size: NA; d_call: TRBD1; j_call: TRBJ1-2; cdr3_aa: CASSRTGVPNYGYTF; cdr3_nt: TGTGCCAGCAGCCGCACAGGGGTACCTAACTATGGCTACACCTTC
v_call: TRBV27; clone_size: NA; d_call: NA; j_call: TRBJ2-1; cdr3_aa: CASSLQPGTTARQQFF; cdr3_nt: TGTGCCAGCAGTCTCCAGCCCGGGACAACCGCTCGGCAGCAGTTCTTC
v_call: TRBV4-1; clone_size: once; d_call: TRBD2; j_call: TRBJ2-3; cdr3_aa: CASSQDGGASTDTQYF; cdr3_nt: TGCGCCAGCAGCCAAGACGGGGGGGCTAGCACAGATACGCAGTATTTT
v_call: TRBV7-9; clone_size: NA; d_call: NA; j_call: TRBJ2-2; cdr3_aa: CASSPTVAGELFF; cdr3_nt: TGTGCCAGCAGTCCTACAGTGGCCGGGGAGCTGTTTTTT
v_call: TRBV9; clone_size: NA; d_call: NA; j_call: TRBJ2-1; cdr3_aa: CASSVGHSSSYNEQFF; cdr3_nt: TGTGCCAGCAGCGTCGGACACTCGAGCTCCTACAATGAGCAGTTCTTC
v_call: TRBV7-3; clone_size: NA; d_call: NA; j_call: TRBJ2-7; cdr3_aa: CASSLGGASSYEQYF; cdr3_nt: TGTGCCAGCAGCTTAGGAGGGGCCAGCTCCTACGAGCAGTACTTC
v_call: TRBV4-3; clone_size: NA; d_call: NA; j_call: TRBJ2-7; cdr3_aa: CASSQAHGRLSYEQYF; cdr3_nt: TGCGCCAGCAGCCAAGCCCACGGGCGGCTCTCCTACGAGCAGTACTTC
v_call: TRBV6-5; clone_size: few; d_call: NA; j_call: TRBJ2-5; cdr3_aa: CASNKETQYF; cdr3_nt: TGTGCCAGCAATAAGGAGACCCAGTACTTC
v_call: TRBV10-3; clone_size: once; d_call: TRBD1; j_call: TRBJ1-4; cdr3_aa: CAISGAGTGDEKLFF; cdr3_nt: TGTGCCATCAGTGGAGCCGGGACAGGGGATGAAAAACTGTTTTTT
v_call: TRBV5-6; clone_size: NA; d_call: NA; j_call: TRBJ2-4; cdr3_aa: CASSFLREGRNIQYF; cdr3_nt: TGTGCCAGCAGCTTCTTAAGGGAAGGTAGAAACATTCAGTACTTC
v_call: TRBV7-2; clone_size: NA; d_call: NA; j_call: TRBJ2-7; cdr3_aa: CASSSGPLSGEQYF; cdr3_nt: TGTGCCAGCAGCTCCGGGCCCTTGTCCGGCGAGCAGTACTTC
v_call: TRBV6-5; clone_size: NA; d_call: NA; j_call: TRBJ1-2; cdr3_aa: CASSYDAGRDGYTF; cdr3_nt: TGTGCCAGCAGTTACGACGCAGGGAGGGATGGCTACACCTTC
v_call: TRBV19; clone_size: NA; d_call: NA; j_call: TRBJ1-6; cdr3_aa: CASSIARDSPLHF; cdr3_nt: TGTGCCAGTAGTATAGCCAGGGATTCACCCCTCCACTTT
v_call: TRBV19; clone_size: NA; d_call: TRBD2; j_call: TRBJ2-2; cdr3_aa: CASTAGLAAWFRGELFF; cdr3_nt: TGTGCCAGTACCGCCGGACTAGCGGCTTGGTTTAGGGGGGAGCTGTTTTTT
v_call: TRBV10-3; clone_size: NA; d_call: NA; j_call: TRBJ1-1; cdr3_aa: CAISVRGTMNTEAFF; cdr3_nt: TGTGCCATCAGTGTGCGGGGGACAATGAACACTGAAGCTTTCTTT